These T cell receptor beta chains were read from a single sample in a study of CD8 T cells in ankylosing spondylitis. TCRdb re-derived calls from the 5' RACE reads in MiXCR, one entry per CDR3 protein. This table has around 230,000 distinct CDR3 sequences, approximately 9% appearing once. The specimen was blood, either unsorted or a sorted T cell fraction (not recorded which). The receptors were gathered from a male donor with ankylosing spondylitis or in good health (not recorded which). CDR3s include the opening cysteine and the closing phenylalanine or tryptophan. Fields, in order: D gene, V gene, J gene, clone size, CDR3 DNA, CDR3 protein. The D gene is left open where the match is weak. Clone size, where shown, is once, few, many, or a class for clones that have expanded.

D gene: .; V gene: TRBV7-8; J gene: TRBJ2-3; clone size: many; CDR3 DNA: TGTGCCAGCAGCCCCACAGGGCCAAGCACAGATACGCAGTATTTT; CDR3 protein: CASSPTGPSTDTQYF
D gene: .; V gene: TRBV18; J gene: TRBJ2-2; clone size: many; CDR3 DNA: TGTGCCAGCTCACCCAGGGCCACCGGGGAGCTGTTTTTT; CDR3 protein: CASSPRATGELFF
D gene: TRBD2; V gene: TRBV27; J gene: TRBJ2-5; clone size: .; CDR3 DNA: TGTGCCAGCCGTCGAGATAGCGGGAGAGTTGGAGAGACCCAGTACTTC; CDR3 protein: CASRRDSGRVGETQYF
D gene: TRBD2; V gene: TRBV4-2; J gene: TRBJ2-3; clone size: many; CDR3 DNA: TGTGCCAGCAGCCAAGAAGTAGGCGGCGGGGCTAGCGGGACAGATACGCAGTATTTT; CDR3 protein: CASSQEVGGGASGTDTQYF
D gene: .; V gene: TRBV27; J gene: TRBJ2-3; clone size: many; CDR3 DNA: TGTGCCAGCAGTTTGGGGACACTCCCCGATACGCAGTATTTT; CDR3 protein: CASSLGTLPDTQYF
D gene: .; V gene: TRBV29-1; J gene: TRBJ2-5; clone size: .; CDR3 DNA: TGCAGCGCGGCGGTGGGAAGGGGAGAGACCCAGTACTTC; CDR3 protein: CSAAVGRGETQYF
D gene: .; V gene: TRBV12-3/TRBV12-4; J gene: TRBJ2-3; clone size: many; CDR3 DNA: TGTGCCAGCAGTATTCCTTCTGAGGGAGATACGCAGTATTTT; CDR3 protein: CASSIPSEGDTQYF
D gene: .; V gene: TRBV29-1; J gene: TRBJ2-1; clone size: many; CDR3 DNA: TGCAGCGGGCGTATACTCGGTGAGCAGTTCTTC; CDR3 protein: CSGRILGEQFF
D gene: .; V gene: TRBV4-2; J gene: TRBJ2-3; clone size: .; CDR3 DNA: TGTGCCAGCAGCCCAGCAGAGGGGGTCACGGGGGCGCAGTATTTT; CDR3 protein: CASSPAEGVTGAQYF
D gene: .; V gene: TRBV20-1; J gene: TRBJ1-1; clone size: many; CDR3 DNA: TGCAGTGCTAAGGGGGAGATGAACACTGAAGCTTTCTTT; CDR3 protein: CSAKGEMNTEAFF
D gene: .; V gene: TRBV5-1; J gene: TRBJ2-1; clone size: many; CDR3 DNA: TGCGCCAGCAGCTTGATAACTGAGCAGTTCTTC; CDR3 protein: CASSLITEQFF
D gene: .; V gene: TRBV5-1; J gene: TRBJ2-4; clone size: many; CDR3 DNA: TGCGCCAGCAGATATTCCGGTGGCAAAAACATTCAGTACTTC; CDR3 protein: CASRYSGGKNIQYF
D gene: TRBD2; V gene: TRBV2; J gene: TRBJ2-2; clone size: .; CDR3 DNA: TGTGCCAGCAGACCCCTAGCGGGGTTTACCGGGGAGCTGTTTTTT; CDR3 protein: CASRPLAGFTGELFF
D gene: TRBD2; V gene: TRBV5-1; J gene: TRBJ2-3; clone size: many; CDR3 DNA: TGCGCCAGCAGCTTGGCCCCTAGCGGGGCCTCGGATACGCAGTATTTT; CDR3 protein: CASSLAPSGASDTQYF
D gene: .; V gene: TRBV20-1; J gene: TRBJ2-3; clone size: many; CDR3 DNA: TGCAGTGCTAGAGTTGCTCGCACAGATACGCAGTATTTT; CDR3 protein: CSARVARTDTQYF
D gene: .; V gene: TRBV20-1; J gene: TRBJ2-5; clone size: many; CDR3 DNA: TGCAGTGCTAGCGTGCGGTGGATGGCCCAGTACTTC; CDR3 protein: CSASVRWMAQYF
D gene: TRBD2; V gene: TRBV20-1; J gene: TRBJ2-3; clone size: many; CDR3 DNA: TGCAGTGCCATCCGTGGGAGCGGGGGAGCAGATACGCAGTATTTT; CDR3 protein: CSAIRGSGGADTQYF
D gene: .; V gene: TRBV7-2; J gene: TRBJ1-5; clone size: .; CDR3 DNA: TGTGCCAGCAGCTTTACCGGCCAGCCCCAGCATTTT; CDR3 protein: CASSFTGQPQHF
D gene: TRBD1; V gene: TRBV5-6; J gene: TRBJ2-1; clone size: many; CDR3 DNA: TGTGCCAGCAGCTTGGTGGACAGGGGCTATGAGCAGTTCTTC; CDR3 protein: CASSLVDRGYEQFF
D gene: TRBD2; V gene: TRBV27; J gene: TRBJ2-1; clone size: many; CDR3 DNA: TGTGCCAGCACAGGACTAGCGGGGAGCTGGGGGGAGCAGTTCTTC; CDR3 protein: CASTGLAGSWGEQFF
D gene: .; V gene: TRBV29-1; J gene: TRBJ1-1; clone size: many; CDR3 DNA: TGCAGCGTTGACGTACAGGGAAGTGGGACTGAAGCTTTCTTT; CDR3 protein: CSVDVQGSGTEAFF
D gene: .; V gene: TRBV7-2; J gene: TRBJ2-1; clone size: .; CDR3 DNA: TGTGCCAGCCAGACTTTCCCCTCGATCGGGGAGCAGTTCTTC; CDR3 protein: CASQTFPSIGEQFF
D gene: .; V gene: TRBV24-1; J gene: TRBJ2-3; clone size: many; CDR3 DNA: TGTGCCACCAGTGATGCCTTACTGACGGGAGTACCAGATACGCAGTATTTT; CDR3 protein: CATSDALLTGVPDTQYF
D gene: .; V gene: TRBV6-1; J gene: TRBJ1-4; clone size: many; CDR3 DNA: TGTGCCAGCAGAGCTCTTGGCAATGAAAAACTGTTTTTT; CDR3 protein: CASRALGNEKLFF
D gene: .; V gene: TRBV15; J gene: TRBJ2-3; clone size: few; CDR3 DNA: TGTGCCACCAGCCCTCCTGGTTGGAGGGGGCAGTATTTT; CDR3 protein: CATSPPGWRGQYF
D gene: TRBD2; V gene: TRBV12-3/TRBV12-4; J gene: TRBJ2-3; clone size: many; CDR3 DNA: TGTGCCAGCAGCTCTGCTAGAGTAGCGGGGGGAGATACGCAGTATTTT; CDR3 protein: CASSSARVAGGDTQYF
D gene: TRBD1; V gene: TRBV5-1; J gene: TRBJ1-2; clone size: many; CDR3 DNA: TGCGCCAGCAGCTTGCTTGTGACAGGGGGAAACTATGGCTACACCTTC; CDR3 protein: CASSLLVTGGNYGYTF
D gene: .; V gene: TRBV4-3; J gene: TRBJ1-2; clone size: .; CDR3 DNA: TGCGCCAGCAGCCAAGACCCGAATCCTTATGGCTACACCTTC; CDR3 protein: CASSQDPNPYGYTF
D gene: .; V gene: TRBV20-1; J gene: TRBJ2-2; clone size: .; CDR3 DNA: TGCAGTGCTAGAGATAATAGGGGGTTTACCGGGGCCGGGGAGCTGTTTTTT; CDR3 protein: CSARDNRGFTGAGELFF
D gene: .; V gene: TRBV4-3; J gene: TRBJ1-5; clone size: many; CDR3 DNA: TGCGCCAGCAGCCAAGAACCGACTTATAGCAATCAGCCCCAGCATTTT; CDR3 protein: CASSQEPTYSNQPQHF
D gene: TRBD2; V gene: TRBV29-1; J gene: TRBJ2-3; clone size: many; CDR3 DNA: TGCAGCGTCGGGACTAGCGGGAGGACAGATACGCAGTATTTT; CDR3 protein: CSVGTSGRTDTQYF
D gene: .; V gene: TRBV14; J gene: TRBJ2-1; clone size: many; CDR3 DNA: TGTGCCAGCAGCCAAGACGAGCGGGTCACCTACAATGAGCAGTTCTTC; CDR3 protein: CASSQDERVTYNEQFF
D gene: .; V gene: TRBV7-7; J gene: TRBJ2-1; clone size: many; CDR3 DNA: TGTGCTAGCAGCCGGGCCTCCTACAATGAGCAGTTCTTC; CDR3 protein: CASSRASYNEQFF
D gene: TRBD1; V gene: TRBV28; J gene: TRBJ1-2; clone size: many; CDR3 DNA: TGTGCCAGCAGTACTGTTGACAGGGGGCTTTCGGGCTACACCTTC; CDR3 protein: CASSTVDRGLSGYTF
D gene: .; V gene: TRBV7-2; J gene: TRBJ2-7; clone size: many; CDR3 DNA: TGTGCCAGCAGCTTAGTGGGGAAGACCGGCCACGAGCAGTACTTC; CDR3 protein: CASSLVGKTGHEQYF